These T cell receptor beta chains were read from a single sample in a study of shared clonotypes between healthy human individuals. Here immunoSEQ multiplex PCR was the method, and the copy in TCRdb shows in-frame clones only, minus some. The sample includes 450,000 to 550,000 clones, around 74% of them seen just once. Sequencing was carried out using PBMCs. These receptors were obtained from a woman in her forties in good health. Some clones in this sample may be carry-over from other donors' samples. Both conserved end residues are part of each CDR3. A D gene is named only where the DNA matches it firmly. Clone size is not always given. Where it is, it says once, few, many or a class for expanded clones.

d_call: TRBD2
j_call: TRBJ2-5
v_call: TRBV2
clone_size: NA
cdr3_aa: CASSSGLAGREETQYF
cdr3_nt: TGTGCCAGCAGCTCGGGACTAGCGGGAAGGGAAGAGACCCAGTACTTC

d_call: TRBD1
j_call: TRBJ1-5
v_call: TRBV28
clone_size: few
cdr3_aa: CAGSKDRGRQPQHF
cdr3_nt: TGTGCCGGTAGCAAGGACAGGGGGAGGCAGCCCCAGCATTTT

d_call: TRBD2
j_call: TRBJ2-2
v_call: TRBV4-1
clone_size: NA
cdr3_aa: CASTVLAGEVLGELFF
cdr3_nt: TGCGCCAGCACCGTACTAGCGGGAGAGGTTTTGGGGGAGCTGTTTTTT

d_call: TRBD2
j_call: TRBJ2-7
v_call: TRBV5-6
clone_size: NA
cdr3_aa: CASSTAGGTYEQYF
cdr3_nt: TGTGCCAGCAGCACAGCGGGAGGAACCTACGAGCAGTACTTC

d_call: NA
j_call: TRBJ2-7
v_call: TRBV4-2
clone_size: NA
cdr3_aa: CASSQEGLGSSYEQYF
cdr3_nt: TGTGCCAGCAGCCAAGAAGGGCTGGGGAGCTCCTACGAGCAGTACTTC

d_call: NA
j_call: TRBJ2-3
v_call: TRBV5-1
clone_size: NA
cdr3_aa: CASSVDYGTQYF
cdr3_nt: TGCGCCAGCAGCGTGGACTATGGTACGCAGTATTTT

d_call: TRBD2
j_call: TRBJ2-3
v_call: TRBV5-1
clone_size: NA
cdr3_aa: CASSLGTSGIPDTQYF
cdr3_nt: TGCGCCAGCAGCCTGGGGACTAGCGGGATCCCAGATACGCAGTATTTT

d_call: TRBD1
j_call: TRBJ2-7
v_call: TRBV28
clone_size: few
cdr3_aa: CASSPVDRDSYEQYF
cdr3_nt: TGTGCCAGCAGCCCGGTAGACAGGGACTCCTACGAGCAGTACTTC

d_call: NA
j_call: TRBJ2-1
v_call: TRBV7-3
clone_size: NA
cdr3_aa: CASSLNLGGNEQFF
cdr3_nt: TGTGCCAGCAGCTTAAATTTGGGGGGCAATGAGCAGTTCTTC

d_call: TRBD2
j_call: TRBJ2-5
v_call: TRBV11-2
clone_size: NA
cdr3_aa: CASSFGFREAQYF
cdr3_nt: TGTGCCAGCAGCTTTGGCTTTCGGGAGGCCCAGTACTTC

d_call: NA
j_call: TRBJ2-5
v_call: TRBV2
clone_size: NA
cdr3_aa: CASEGRGSPETQYF
cdr3_nt: TGTGCCAGCGAGGGTAGAGGCAGCCCAGAGACCCAGTACTTC

d_call: TRBD2
j_call: TRBJ2-1
v_call: TRBV7-3
clone_size: NA
cdr3_aa: CASSPREGEQFF
cdr3_nt: TGTGCCAGCAGCCCCAGGGAGGGTGAGCAGTTCTTC

d_call: TRBD1
j_call: TRBJ1-1
v_call: TRBV4-2
clone_size: few
cdr3_aa: CASSQDPGQQTTEAFF
cdr3_nt: TGTGCCAGCAGCCAAGACCCGGGACAGCAGACCACTGAAGCTTTCTTT

d_call: TRBD2
j_call: TRBJ2-7
v_call: TRBV7-8
clone_size: once
cdr3_aa: CASMGTSVWYEQYF
cdr3_nt: TGTGCCAGCATGGGGACTAGTGTTTGGTACGAGCAGTACTTC

d_call: NA
j_call: TRBJ2-5
v_call: TRBV29-1
clone_size: NA
cdr3_aa: CSVEAGAGQTQYF
cdr3_nt: TGCAGCGTTGAAGCAGGGGCAGGTCAGACCCAGTACTTC

d_call: NA
j_call: TRBJ1-2
v_call: TRBV28
clone_size: NA
cdr3_aa: CASSSPSPHYGYTF
cdr3_nt: TGTGCCAGCAGTTCACCCAGTCCGCACTATGGCTACACCTTC

d_call: NA
j_call: TRBJ2-3
v_call: TRBV4-1
clone_size: NA
cdr3_aa: CASSQVRGTPDTQYF
cdr3_nt: TGCGCCAGCAGCCAAGTTCGCGGAACACCAGATACGCAGTATTTT

d_call: NA
j_call: TRBJ2-5
v_call: TRBV6-5
clone_size: NA
cdr3_aa: CASSYSSGGTVAQYF
cdr3_nt: TGTGCCAGCAGTTACTCATCCGGTGGAACTGTGGCCCAGTACTTC

d_call: TRBD2
j_call: TRBJ2-1
v_call: TRBV6-4
clone_size: few
cdr3_aa: CASSDTGGGPNEQFF
cdr3_nt: TGTGCCAGCAGTGATACGGGGGGAGGCCCTAATGAGCAGTTCTTC

d_call: TRBD1
j_call: TRBJ2-7
v_call: TRBV10-3
clone_size: NA
cdr3_aa: CAISGYRGRREDEQYF
cdr3_nt: TGTGCCATCAGTGGCTACAGGGGGCGAAGAGAAGACGAGCAGTACTTC

d_call: NA
j_call: TRBJ2-1
v_call: TRBV9
clone_size: NA
cdr3_aa: CASSYTSYVSNEQFF
cdr3_nt: TGTGCCAGCAGCTATACTAGTTACGTAAGCAATGAGCAGTTCTTC

d_call: TRBD2
j_call: TRBJ2-3
v_call: TRBV7-9
clone_size: NA
cdr3_aa: CASSEGGDTQYF
cdr3_nt: TGTGCCAGCAGCGAGGGAGGGGATACGCAGTATTTT

d_call: NA
j_call: TRBJ2-7
v_call: TRBV10-3
clone_size: few
cdr3_aa: CAISESVADYEQYF
cdr3_nt: TGTGCCATCAGTGAGTCAGTAGCGGACTACGAGCAGTACTTC

d_call: NA
j_call: TRBJ2-7
v_call: TRBV5-4
clone_size: NA
cdr3_aa: CASSLVRGGTTDEQYF
cdr3_nt: TGTGCCAGCAGCTTGGTTCGGGGTGGAACTACGGACGAGCAGTACTTC

d_call: NA
j_call: TRBJ2-7
v_call: TRBV11-2
clone_size: many
cdr3_aa: CASSRTPYEQYF
cdr3_nt: TGTGCCAGCAGCCGAACCCCCTACGAGCAGTACTTC

d_call: NA
j_call: TRBJ1-6
v_call: TRBV18
clone_size: NA
cdr3_aa: CASSPTTTGLASPLHF
cdr3_nt: TGTGCCAGCTCACCTACGACGACAGGTTTGGCTTCACCCCTCCACTTT

d_call: TRBD2
j_call: TRBJ2-5
v_call: TRBV7-3
clone_size: NA
cdr3_aa: CASSFDGRAGETQYF
cdr3_nt: TGTGCCAGCAGCTTCGACGGGAGGGCCGGGGAGACCCAGTACTTC

d_call: NA
j_call: TRBJ2-3
v_call: TRBV21-1
clone_size: NA
cdr3_aa: CASSKDPRGSNTQYF
cdr3_nt: TGTGCCAGCAGCAAAGATCCTAGGGGCTCGAATACGCAGTATTTT

d_call: NA
j_call: TRBJ2-5
v_call: TRBV5-4
clone_size: NA
cdr3_aa: CASSSLTANQETQYF
cdr3_nt: TGTGCCAGCAGCTCTTTGACAGCTAACCAAGAGACCCAGTACTTC

d_call: TRBD1
j_call: TRBJ2-7
v_call: TRBV7-9
clone_size: few
cdr3_aa: CASSTGGGRSWDEQYF
cdr3_nt: TGTGCCAGCAGTACAGGGGGCGGGAGATCATGGGACGAGCAGTACTTC

d_call: TRBD1
j_call: TRBJ2-7
v_call: TRBV15
clone_size: NA
cdr3_aa: CATSRPQGANEQYF
cdr3_nt: TGTGCCACCAGCAGGCCACAGGGGGCCAACGAGCAGTACTTC

d_call: NA
j_call: TRBJ2-7
v_call: TRBV7-3
clone_size: NA
cdr3_aa: CASSPEGGPAYEQYF
cdr3_nt: TGTGCCAGCAGCCCCGAAGGGGGTCCTGCCTACGAGCAGTACTTC

d_call: NA
j_call: TRBJ2-7
v_call: TRBV28
clone_size: NA
cdr3_aa: CASSSTSGTAEAYEQYF
cdr3_nt: TGTGCCAGCAGTTCCACCTCCGGGACGGCCGAGGCCTACGAGCAGTACTTC

d_call: NA
j_call: TRBJ1-1
v_call: TRBV19
clone_size: once
cdr3_aa: CASSIDWEAEAFF
cdr3_nt: TGTGCCAGTAGTATAGATTGGGAGGCTGAAGCTTTCTTT

d_call: NA
j_call: TRBJ2-7
v_call: TRBV28
clone_size: NA
cdr3_aa: CASLRHNPYEQYF
cdr3_nt: TGTGCCAGCCTTCGGCACAACCCCTACGAGCAGTACTTC

d_call: TRBD1
j_call: TRBJ2-2
v_call: TRBV9
clone_size: NA
cdr3_aa: CASSATTGGAPGELFF
cdr3_nt: TGTGCCAGCAGCGCCACGACAGGGGGCGCCCCCGGGGAGCTGTTTTTT

d_call: NA
j_call: TRBJ1-1
v_call: TRBV21-1
clone_size: many
cdr3_aa: CASSKEGREGNTEAFF
cdr3_nt: TGTGCCAGCAGCAAAGAGGGCAGAGAGGGGAACACTGAAGCTTTCTTT

d_call: NA
j_call: TRBJ1-1
v_call: TRBV5-6
clone_size: NA
cdr3_aa: CASSLGRHMNTEAFF
cdr3_nt: TGTGCCAGCAGCTTAGGCCGACACATGAACACTGAAGCTTTCTTT

d_call: NA
j_call: TRBJ1-1
v_call: TRBV5-1
clone_size: NA
cdr3_aa: CASSLGRLNTEAFF
cdr3_nt: TGCGCCAGCAGCTTGGGACGGCTGAACACTGAAGCTTTCTTT

d_call: NA
j_call: TRBJ1-2
v_call: TRBV7-9
clone_size: NA
cdr3_aa: CASSAARGYTF
cdr3_nt: TGTGCCAGCAGCGCTGCTCGGGGCTACACCTTC

d_call: NA
j_call: TRBJ1-3
v_call: TRBV7-2
clone_size: NA
cdr3_aa: CASSPLGGFFGNTIYF
cdr3_nt: TGTGCCAGCAGCCCCTTGGGGGGGTTTTTTGGCAACACCATATATTTT

d_call: NA
j_call: TRBJ1-3
v_call: TRBV21-1
clone_size: NA
cdr3_aa: CASSKPRGVGNTIYF
cdr3_nt: TGTGCCAGCAGCAAACCCCGAGGGGTAGGAAACACCATATATTTT

d_call: NA
j_call: TRBJ2-7
v_call: TRBV11-1
clone_size: NA
cdr3_aa: CASSSLRGIPYEQYF
cdr3_nt: TGTGCCAGCAGCTCCCTCAGGGGAATCCCATACGAGCAGTACTTC

d_call: NA
j_call: TRBJ2-3
v_call: TRBV11-2
clone_size: NA
cdr3_aa: CASSLVVDTQYF
cdr3_nt: TGTGCCAGCAGCTTAGTGGTAGATACGCAGTATTTT

d_call: TRBD1
j_call: TRBJ1-2
v_call: TRBV2
clone_size: NA
cdr3_aa: CASSEVWDSYGYTF
cdr3_nt: TGTGCCAGCAGTGAAGTCTGGGACAGCTATGGCTACACCTTC

d_call: TRBD1
j_call: TRBJ1-2
v_call: TRBV28
clone_size: NA
cdr3_aa: CASSPGDSMRGGYTF
cdr3_nt: TGTGCCAGCAGTCCCGGGGACAGTATGCGAGGCGGCTACACCTTC

d_call: TRBD2
j_call: TRBJ2-3
v_call: TRBV7-3
clone_size: NA
cdr3_aa: CASSTSGSSDTQYF
cdr3_nt: TGTGCCAGTTCGACTAGCGGGAGTTCAGATACGCAGTATTTT

d_call: NA
j_call: TRBJ2-5
v_call: TRBV19
clone_size: NA
cdr3_aa: CASSITGEKETQYF
cdr3_nt: TGTGCCAGTAGTATTACCGGGGAGAAAGAGACCCAGTACTTC

d_call: TRBD2
j_call: TRBJ2-1
v_call: TRBV7-3
clone_size: few
cdr3_aa: CASKPGSGSSDEQFF
cdr3_nt: TGTGCCAGCAAACCGGGTAGCGGGAGTTCCGATGAGCAGTTCTTC

d_call: TRBD1
j_call: TRBJ1-5
v_call: TRBV29-1
clone_size: NA
cdr3_aa: CGVATGTSNQPQHF
cdr3_nt: TGCGGCGTAGCGACAGGGACAAGCAATCAGCCCCAGCATTTT

d_call: TRBD2
j_call: TRBJ2-2
v_call: TRBV2
clone_size: NA
cdr3_aa: CASRDLGGEGPGELFF
cdr3_nt: TGTGCCAGCAGGGACCTTGGGGGGGAGGGCCCCGGGGAGCTGTTTTTT

d_call: NA
j_call: TRBJ1-4
v_call: TRBV6-6
clone_size: NA
cdr3_aa: CASSYRGSANEKLFF
cdr3_nt: TGTGCCAGCAGTTATAGGGGATCGGCTAATGAAAAACTGTTTTTT

d_call: NA
j_call: TRBJ2-7
v_call: TRBV6-1
clone_size: once
cdr3_aa: CASSENYNDEQYF
cdr3_nt: TGTGCCAGCAGTGAAAATTACAATGACGAGCAGTACTTC

d_call: TRBD1
j_call: TRBJ1-5
v_call: TRBV27
clone_size: NA
cdr3_aa: CASSSQGASSQPQHF
cdr3_nt: TGTGCCAGCAGTTCACAGGGGGCCTCTAGTCAGCCCCAGCATTTT

d_call: NA
j_call: TRBJ2-2
v_call: TRBV15
clone_size: NA
cdr3_aa: CATSRDWAGASFTGELFF
cdr3_nt: TGTGCCACCAGCAGAGATTGGGCTGGGGCCAGTTTCACCGGGGAGCTGTTTTTT

d_call: NA
j_call: TRBJ1-2
v_call: TRBV14
clone_size: NA
cdr3_aa: CASSPSDKVAAYTF
cdr3_nt: TGTGCCAGCAGCCCCTCAGACAAGGTGGCGGCCTACACCTTC

d_call: NA
j_call: TRBJ1-2
v_call: TRBV5-1
clone_size: NA
cdr3_aa: CASSLAAERSGYTF
cdr3_nt: TGCGCCAGCAGCTTGGCGGCCGAGAGGAGTGGCTACACCTTC

d_call: NA
j_call: TRBJ1-1
v_call: TRBV7-2
clone_size: few
cdr3_aa: CASSPRRDTEAFF
cdr3_nt: TGTGCCAGCAGCCCCCGTAGGGACACTGAAGCTTTCTTT

d_call: NA
j_call: TRBJ2-7
v_call: TRBV5-6
clone_size: NA
cdr3_aa: CASSVQGLYYEQYF
cdr3_nt: TGTGCCAGCAGCGTACAGGGTTTGTACTACGAGCAGTACTTC